The next 8 T cell receptor beta chains were all read from a single sample in a study of human T cells and chemical hapten exposure. TCRdb passed the RACE reads through MiXCR, listing each CDR3 protein once. Of about 380,000 distinct CDR3 sequences listed, around 5.5% are singletons. Time point indicated: pre-sensitization, week 0. Specified treatment: therapeutic diphenylcyclopropenone sensitization with weekly scalp DPC. The specimen comprised whole blood, sampled in connection with sensitization to the hapten diphenylcyclopropenone (DPC). The receptors come from a woman between 45 and 60 years old with alopecia areata. Some clones in this sample may be carry-over from other donors' samples.

This clonotype was observed at least ten times. The genes are TRBV29-1 and TRBJ2-1, with D possibly TRBD2 on 6 matching bases. CDR1 SQVTM and CDR2 ANQGSEA come from the germline V gene. Trimming took off 4 bases at V and 4 bases at J, with 14 bases between the two ends. This CDR3 contains 14 residues. CDR3 DNA: TGCAGCGTTGTAAGGAGGGCCAGGTACAATGAGCAGTTCTTC. It translates to CSVVRRARYNEQFF.

This clonotype was counted a few times. The J gene is TRBJ2-3, the V gene TRBV3-1; 9 positions agree with TRBD2. The germline CDR1 and CDR2 sequences are LGHDT and YNNKEL (reference sequence). J gave up 4 bases and V 1 base, and 6 bases lay outside the gene matches. The CDR3 covers 16 residues. CDR3 sequence reads: CASSQGPGGGADTQYF. The CDR3 DNA sequence: TGTGCCAGCAGCCAAGGCCCAGGCGGGGGGGCAGATACGCAGTATTTT.

This clonotype was seen at least ten times. The chain employs TRBV5-1 and TRBJ2-2, with 10 positions matching TRBD1. CDR1 is SGHRS, CDR2 YFSETQ, per germline. J lost 6 bases, V lost 1 base, and 3 bases had no gene match. The CDR3 contains 15 residues. CDR3 sequence: CASSLKDRGSGELFF. CDR3 bases: TGCGCCAGCAGCTTGAAGGACAGGGGGTCCGGGGAGCTGTTTTTT.

The chain joins TRBV12-3 or TRBV12-4 to TRBJ1-1, with TRBD1 as a possible D gene (6 bases). CDR3 length: 14 residues. Trimming removed 7 bases from V and 6 bases from J, with 18 bases in between. CDR3 region: CASTPQGRRAEAFF. CDR3 coding DNA: TGTGCCAGCACCCCACAGGGTCGCAGGGCTGAAGCTTTCTTT.

A few counts support this clonotype. The gene calls are TRBV11-2 and TRBJ1-1; the D is unclear. From germline, CDR1 is SGHAT and CDR2 FQNNGV. V was trimmed by 4 bases and J by 5 bases, leaving 17 bases between them. The CDR3 covers 15 residues. The DNA for the CDR3 is TGTGCCAGCAGCTACACAGACTGGGAGGCGACTGAAGCTTTCTTT. Translating it yields CASSYTDWEATEAFF.

This clonotype was observed a few times. This chain connects TRBV18 to TRBJ1-2; D uncertain. The CDR3 has 12 amino acids. V gave up 5 bases and J gave up 8 bases, with 12 bases separating them. The germline V gene has CDR1 KGHSH and CDR2 LQKENI. The CDR3 DNA reads as TGTGCCAGCTCAAGCTTAGAGGAGGGCTACACCTTC. It specifies CASSSLEEGYTF.

This clonotype was seen repeatedly, ten times or more. The chain uses TRBV7-2 and TRBJ2-7; 9 nucleotides line up with TRBD1. This CDR3 spans 17 amino acids. The junction had 16 bases not matched to a gene; V was cut back by 5 bases and J by 5 bases. Germline V gene lookup returns CDR1 SGHTA and CDR2 FQGNSA. Here the CDR3 DNA reads TGTGCCAGCAGCGTGAATCTGCCGGGACAGGGTGTCGACGAGCAGTACTTC. Its protein product is CASSVNLPGQGVDEQYF.

This clonotype was detected a few times. The chain recombines TRBV4-1 with TRBJ2-3; D remains ambiguous. CDR3 length: 13 residues. The V gene's germline CDR1 is MGHRA and CDR2 YSYEKL. V was cut by 6 bases and J by 4 bases, with 11 bases left in between. The CDR3 sequence: CASSVNSPDTQYF. The CDR3 coding sequence is TGCGCCAGCAGTGTTAATTCCCCAGATACGCAGTATTTT.